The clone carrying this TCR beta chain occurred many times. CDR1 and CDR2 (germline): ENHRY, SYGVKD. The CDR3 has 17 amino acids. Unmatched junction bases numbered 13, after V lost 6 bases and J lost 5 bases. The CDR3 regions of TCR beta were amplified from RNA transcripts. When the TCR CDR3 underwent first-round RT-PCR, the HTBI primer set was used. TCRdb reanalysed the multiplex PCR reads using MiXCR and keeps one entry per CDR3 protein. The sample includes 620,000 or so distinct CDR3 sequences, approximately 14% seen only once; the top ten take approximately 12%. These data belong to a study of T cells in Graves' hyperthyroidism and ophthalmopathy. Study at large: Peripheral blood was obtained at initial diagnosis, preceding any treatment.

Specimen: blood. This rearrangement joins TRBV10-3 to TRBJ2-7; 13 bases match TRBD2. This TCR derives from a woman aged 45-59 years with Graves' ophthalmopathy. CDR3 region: CAIRIGLAGEKTNEQYF. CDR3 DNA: TGTGCCATCAGAATCGGACTAGCGGGAGAAAAAACGAACGAGCAGTACTTC.